Below, 23 T cell receptor beta chains from the same sample are listed, as sequenced in a study of regulatory T cells in long-lasting Graves disease. Sample time point: newly diagnosed GD, antithyroid drugs for less than 3 months. There was RNA extracted from PBMCs, and the TCR library was made from it. Assembly of TCR beta libraries relied on iRepertoire HTBI primers together with Arm-PCR of CDR3 regions. TCRdb ran MiXCR on the multiplex PCR reads and lists one entry per CDR3 protein. The sample consists of fewer than 400,000 distinct CDR3 sequences, 18% of them appearing once. This sample comprised peripheral blood mononuclear cells (PBMCs), obtained at new diagnosis, from a patient treated with antithyroid drugs. Receptors were obtained from a female donor with Graves disease.

This clonotype was observed at least ten times. V usage is TRBV19 and J usage is TRBJ1-1; tentatively, D is TRBD1 (5 bases). The V and J ends lost 3 bases and 7 bases respectively, with 9 bases between them. The CDR3 totals 12 residues. The germline V gene has CDR1 LNHDA and CDR2 SQIVND (reference sequence). The CDR3 sequence is CASSISRDEAFF. CDR3 nucleotides: TGTGCCAGTAGTATCTCCAGGGATGAAGCTTTCTTT.

This clonotype was seen repeatedly, ten times or more. The genes are TRBV20-1 and TRBJ1-2; 10 bases fit TRBD1. Per the germline V gene, CDR1 is DFQATT and CDR2 is SNEGSKA (reference sequence). This CDR3 spans 15 amino acids. Losses at the gene ends were 2 bases for V and 2 bases for J; bases not matched to a gene: 5. In DNA form, the CDR3 reads TGCAGTGCTAGAATCGCGGGACAGGGGAACTATGGCTACACCTTC. Its translation: CSARIAGQGNYGYTF.

This clonotype was recorded many times. V is TRBV7-9 and J is TRBJ2-7; D uncertain. Germline assignment: CDR1 SEHNR and CDR2 FQNEAQ (reference sequence). This CDR3 region has 15 residues. Trimming cost V 4 bases and J 2 bases, with 15 bases left between them. The CDR3 region has the DNA TGTGCCAGCAGCTCGACGACCGCTTCAACCTACGAGCAGTACTTC. Translating gives CASSSTTASTYEQYF.

This clonotype was seen at least ten times. The chain recombines TRBV12-3 or TRBV12-4 with TRBJ2-3; D possibly corresponds to TRBD2 (6 bases). V lost 3 bases, J lost 4 bases, and 14 bases lay in between. The CDR3 has 15 amino acids. CDR3 DNA sequence: TGTGCCAGCAGTTTGTTCGGGAGTGGGGCAGATACGCAGTATTTT. Protein: CASSLFGSGADTQYF.

Details on this clonotype: A much larger clone lies a single base off, so this may be a read error. The rearrangement uses TRBV2 and TRBJ1-2, with a weak D call TRBD1 (5 bases). Germline V CDR1 and CDR2: SNHLY, FYNNEI. The length of the CDR3 is 11 residues. The CDR3 loop reads CASKTDYGHTF. The CDR3 DNA follows: TGTGCCAGCAAGACAGACTATGGCCACACCTTC.

This clonotype occurred a few times. The chain uses TRBV6-5 and TRBJ2-7; D gene unclear. From germline, CDR1 is MNHEY and CDR2 SVGAGI. The CDR3 is 14 residues long. Trimming took 0 bases from V and 6 from J, leaving 12 bases between them. Written as DNA, the CDR3 is TGTGCCAGCAGTTACTCGCTTGGTTCCGGCGAGCAGTACTTC. Encoded protein: CASSYSLGSGEQYF.

The chain employs TRBV10-2 and TRBJ2-2; 8 bases are a match to TRBD1. Germline lookup yields CDR1 WSHSY and CDR2 SAAADI. Trimming removed 8 bases from V and 4 bases from J; junction bases left unmatched: 6. CDR3 size: 14 residues. The CDR3 spells CASERTGSTGELFF. The DNA for the CDR3 is TGCGCCAGCGAAAGGACAGGGAGCACCGGGGAGCTGTTTTTT.

There are many counts of this clonotype. The chain has TRBV4-1 and TRBJ2-1; D unresolved. Trimming cost V 4 bases and J 3 bases, with 10 bases left between them. The CDR3 covers 14 residues. The germline CDR1 and CDR2 sequences are MGHRA and YSYEKL. Here the CDR3 reads CASSPLALYNEQFF. The CDR3 nucleotides are TGCGCCAGCAGCCCCTTAGCCCTCTACAATGAGCAGTTCTTC.

This chain joins TRBV2 and TRBJ1-2; 11 bases agree with TRBD1. The J segment lost 1 base and the V segment lost 8 bases, leaving 6 bases of the junction unmatched. The CDR3 is made up of 15 amino acids. CDR1 is SNHLY and CDR2 is FYNNEI in the germline V gene. The CDR3 protein is CASGEDRGLNYGYTF. In nucleotides, the CDR3 is TGTGCCAGCGGGGAGGACAGGGGGCTTAACTATGGCTACACCTTC.

This clonotype has just one count. The chain joins TRBV24-1 to TRBJ2-7; no firm D call. The CDR3 is 13 residues long. The germline V gene has CDR1 KGHDR and CDR2 SFDVKD. V lost 3 bases to trimming and J lost 5 bases, with 10 bases between them. The CDR3 region has the DNA TGTGCCACCAGTGATCCCCCTCTCCACGAGCAGTACTTC. Its translation: CATSDPPLHEQYF.

This clonotype appeared many times. The chain couples TRBV12-5 to TRBJ1-6; TRBD1 is a possible D gene (5 bases). The germline V gene has CDR1 LGHNT and CDR2 FRNRAP. Trimming removed 0 bases from V and 7 bases from J, with 7 bases in between. The CDR3 contains 14 residues. CDR3 loop: CASGLVAGNSPLHF. CDR3 nucleotides: TGTGCTAGTGGTTTGGTAGCAGGGAATTCACCCCTCCACTTT.

This clonotype appeared many times. This rearrangement joins TRBV28 to TRBJ1-1; D is perhaps TRBD1 (5 bases). CDR3 size: 15 residues. CDR1 is MDHEN, CDR2 SYDVKM, per germline. Trimming stripped 6 bases from V and 0 bases from J, with 14 bases between. The CDR3 DNA sequence: TGTGCCAGCAGCCCCGGACACAGACTGAACACTGAAGCTTTCTTT. This gives the protein CASSPGHRLNTEAFF.

The J gene is TRBJ1-1, the V gene TRBV7-2; unclear D gene. CDR3 length: 15 residues. Trimming pared 2 bases from V and 4 bases from J, leaving 14 bases between. Germline CDR1 is SGHTA and CDR2 is FQGNSA. CDR3 sequence (DNA): TGTGCCAGCAGCTTATTCGGACCTAGCCCCACTGAAGCTTTCTTT. It specifies CASSLFGPSPTEAFF.

The rearrangement uses TRBV2 and TRBJ2-1; unclear D gene. CDR1 is SNHLY and CDR2 is FYNNEI in the germline V gene. Trimming pared 2 bases from V and 9 bases from J, leaving 14 bases between. The CDR3 totals 14 residues. CDR3 in DNA: TGTGCCAGCAGTGAAATGTCGAGGCGGAGTGAGCAGTTCTTC. This translates into CASSEMSRRSEQFF.

This clonotype was recorded a few times. The chain has TRBV9 and TRBJ2-1; D uncertain. Trimming stripped 3 bases from V and 4 bases from J, with 8 bases between. The CDR3 covers 13 residues. The V gene's germline CDR1 is SGDLS and CDR2 YYNGEE. CDR3 nucleotide sequence: TGTGCCAGCAGCGGTACGTGGTACAATGAGCAGTTCTTC. Translating gives CASSGTWYNEQFF.

This clonotype was detected many times. V usage is TRBV14 and J usage is TRBJ2-7; no firm D call. The germline V gene has CDR1 SGHDN and CDR2 FVKESK. The CDR3 runs to 16 residues. V lost 0 bases to trimming and J lost 7 bases, with 19 bases between them. The CDR3 coding sequence is TGTGCCAGCAGCCAAGATTTTGTAAGATCGAATGAGGAGCAGTACTTC. Protein: CASSQDFVRSNEEQYF.

This clonotype was detected only a few times. This chain connects TRBV6-1 to TRBJ1-6, with a possible D match to TRBD1 (6 bases). The CDR3 totals 16 residues. CDR1 and CDR2 from the germline V gene are MNHNS and SASEGT. V lost 6 bases to trimming and J lost 7 bases, with 19 bases between them. In DNA form, the CDR3 reads TGTGCCAGCAGCCCCCCGGCGCGGGGGCTCAATTCACCCCTCCACTTT. This encodes CASSPPARGLNSPLHF.

This clonotype was counted many times. The V call is TRBV10-3, the J call TRBJ2-5; a weak D match, TRBD2 (5 bases). Germline V lookup: CDR1 ENHRY, CDR2 SYGVKD. The V gene lost 2 bases and the J gene lost 0 bases, with 13 bases spanning the gap. This CDR3 has 16 residues. CDR3 amino acids: CAISEPNRGYQETQYF. CDR3 DNA: TGTGCCATCAGTGAGCCGAACCGAGGGTACCAAGAGACCCAGTACTTC.

Worth noting for this clonotype: This may stem from a read error, because a much larger clone lies one nucleotide away. The chain joins TRBV20-1 to TRBJ2-4, with 8 bases aligning to TRBD2. J was trimmed by 13 bases and V by 0 bases; bases with no gene match: 20. Germline CDR1 is DFQATT and CDR2 is SNEGSKA (reference sequence). CDR3 length: 17 amino acids. The CDR3 sequence: CSARDYRAGESYNEQYF. The CDR3 DNA sequence: TGCAGTGCTAGAGATTACCGAGCGGGGGAATCGTACAATGAGCAGTACTTC.

This clonotype was observed many times. The genes are TRBV10-3 and TRBJ1-2; 10 bases agree with TRBD1. The germline CDR1 and CDR2 sequences are ENHRY and SYGVKD. The CDR3 consists of 14 residues. With V trimmed by 10 bases and J by 1 base, 6 bases remained unmatched. The CDR3, as DNA: TGTGCCACTATGACAGGGGGCGTTAACTATGGCTACACCTTC. It encodes CATMTGGVNYGYTF.

This clonotype was found once. This may be a read error: a much more frequent sequence differs by one nucleotide. The chain couples TRBV6-1 to TRBJ2-1, with 7 bases identical to TRBD2. The CDR3 contains 16 residues. Per the germline V gene, CDR1 is MNHNS and CDR2 is SASEGT. With 4 bases clipped from V and 8 bases from J, the junction kept 14 bases outside the gene matches. The CDR3 nucleotides read TGTGCCAGCAGTGGGTCGGCTAGCGGAAAGGGGTATGAGCAGTTCTTC. This encodes CASSGSASGKGYEQFF.

This clonotype was detected many times. The chain couples TRBV12-3 or TRBV12-4 to TRBJ2-3, with 10 positions matching TRBD2. Trimming removed 3 bases from V and 1 base from J; junction bases left unmatched: 7. This CDR3 is 17 amino acids long. The CDR3, as DNA: TGTGCCAGCAGTTTCGAGGTTGGACTAGCGGGCACAGATACGCAGTATTTT. Translation: CASSFEVGLAGTDTQYF.

This clonotype was counted many times. The chain recombines TRBV5-1 with TRBJ1-4, with a weak D call TRBD1 (5 bases). Per the germline V gene, CDR1 is SGHRS and CDR2 is YFSETQ. The germline V and J ends were trimmed by 0 bases and 8 bases, with 14 bases remaining between them. There are 15 residues in the CDR3. CDR3 loop: CASSLGARVQEKLFF. The CDR3 DNA follows: TGCGCCAGCAGCTTGGGGGCCAGGGTGCAGGAAAAACTGTTTTTT.